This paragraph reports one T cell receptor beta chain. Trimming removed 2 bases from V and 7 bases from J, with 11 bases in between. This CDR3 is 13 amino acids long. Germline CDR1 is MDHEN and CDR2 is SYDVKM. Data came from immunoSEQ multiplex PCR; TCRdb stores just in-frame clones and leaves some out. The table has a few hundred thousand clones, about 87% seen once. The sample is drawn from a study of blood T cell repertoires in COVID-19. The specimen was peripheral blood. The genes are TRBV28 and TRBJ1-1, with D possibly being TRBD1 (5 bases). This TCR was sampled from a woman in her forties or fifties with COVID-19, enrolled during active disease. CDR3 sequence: CASSLVTAREAFF. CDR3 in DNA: TGTGCCAGCAGTTTAGTGACAGCCCGTGAAGCTTTCTTT. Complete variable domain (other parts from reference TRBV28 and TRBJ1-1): DVKVTQSSRYLVKRTGEKVFLECVQDMDHENMFWYRQDPGLGLRLIYFSYDVKMKEKGDIPEGYSVSREKKERFSLILESASTNQTSMYLCASSLVTAREAFFGQGTRLTVV.